The clone carrying this TCR beta chain was counted once. Its target is not known. Using immunoSEQ multiplex PCR, the repertoire was profiled, and TCRdb retains in-frame clones only, with some absent. The sample records roughly 20,000 clones, about 80% being singletons. This CDR3 is 15 amino acids long. Germline V gene sequence: CDR1 SGDLS, CDR2 YYNGEE. The data were obtained in a study of T cells in narcolepsy. Study-level information: Healthy controls were enrolled alongside patients with narcolepsy type 1 or type 2. Study-wide findings and caveats: Same-patient CSF and blood CD4+ T cell clonotypes included HCRT-specific and TRIB2-specific autoreactive ones. No autoreactive T cell clone sequences appeared in some memory CD4+ repertoires. Reportedly, autoreactive clonotypes were serially detected in patients' blood but not controls'.

The rearrangement joins TRBV9 to TRBJ2-5; D possibly corresponds to TRBD2 (5 bases). The assigned J gene may be wrong: the sequence end matches TRBJ2-7 better. Sequences were obtained from memory (CD45RA-) CD4+ T cells from blood. This TCR was sampled from a human donor in good health. The CDR3 DNA follows: TGTGCCAGCAGCAACCGGGATGGCGGAACCTACGAGCAGTACTTC. This sequence encodes CASSNRDGGTYEQYF.